This is a list of T cell receptor beta chains from one sample in a study of cytomegalovirus exposure and HLA in healthy donors. Using immunoSEQ multiplex PCR, the repertoire was profiled, and TCRdb retains in-frame clones only, with some absent. Of about 170,000 clones listed, 60% to 85% are singletons. Input material: PBMCs. The receptors originated from a female donor in good health and CMV-seronegative. CDR3s include the opening cysteine and the closing phenylalanine or tryptophan. The order of the fields is V gene, clone size, D gene, J gene, CDR3 DNA, CDR3 protein. D genes are given only for firm matches. Clone size, where shown, is once, few, many, or a class for clones that have expanded.

V gene: TRBV6-5
clone size: once
D gene: TRBD2
J gene: TRBJ2-1
CDR3 DNA: TGTGCCAGCAGTTACTCCGGCGGGAGCTCCTACAATGAGCAGTTCTTC
CDR3 protein: CASSYSGGSSYNEQFF

V gene: TRBV18
clone size: few
D gene: TRBD2
J gene: TRBJ2-1
CDR3 DNA: TGTGCCAGCTCACCGAGCGGGGGGTTCAACAATGAGCAGTTCTTC
CDR3 protein: CASSPSGGFNNEQFF

V gene: TRBV6-5
clone size: NA
D gene: TRBD1
J gene: TRBJ2-1
CDR3 DNA: TGTGCCAGCAGGTCCGGGACAGGGAGCTACAATGAGCAGTTCTTC
CDR3 protein: CASRSGTGSYNEQFF

V gene: TRBV27
clone size: NA
D gene: NA
J gene: TRBJ2-7
CDR3 DNA: TGTGCCAGCAGTTTGGGGGGGCGAATCTCCGAGCAGTACTTC
CDR3 protein: CASSLGGRISEQYF

V gene: TRBV28
clone size: NA
D gene: NA
J gene: TRBJ1-2
CDR3 DNA: TGTGCCAGCAGTTCCGGCTATGGCTACACCTTC
CDR3 protein: CASSSGYGYTF

V gene: TRBV7-2
clone size: NA
D gene: TRBD2
J gene: TRBJ2-1
CDR3 DNA: TGTGCCAGCAGCTTAGCCCTAGCGGCTCTCTACAATGAGCAGTTCTTC
CDR3 protein: CASSLALAALYNEQFF

V gene: TRBV5-4
clone size: NA
D gene: NA
J gene: TRBJ1-2
CDR3 DNA: TGTGCCAGCAGCTTGGCCGTTCCCCAGGCCAACTATGGCTACACCTTC
CDR3 protein: CASSLAVPQANYGYTF

V gene: TRBV5-1
clone size: NA
D gene: NA
J gene: TRBJ1-2
CDR3 DNA: TGCGCCAGCAGCTTGTCTGTCGGTGGCTACACCTTC
CDR3 protein: CASSLSVGGYTF

V gene: TRBV11-1
clone size: few
D gene: TRBD2
J gene: TRBJ2-1
CDR3 DNA: TGTGCCAGCAGCTTAGGACTGACTAGCGGAGACCGGGATGAGCAGTTCTTC
CDR3 protein: CASSLGLTSGDRDEQFF

V gene: TRBV5-1
clone size: NA
D gene: NA
J gene: TRBJ1-1
CDR3 DNA: TGCGCCAGCAGCTTGCAGGGAATGAACACTGAAGCTTTCTTT
CDR3 protein: CASSLQGMNTEAFF

V gene: TRBV19
clone size: NA
D gene: TRBD1
J gene: TRBJ2-5
CDR3 DNA: TGTGCCAGTATCGACAGGGGGCGCGATGAGACCCAGTACTTC
CDR3 protein: CASIDRGRDETQYF

V gene: TRBV10-1
clone size: NA
D gene: NA
J gene: TRBJ2-4
CDR3 DNA: TGCGCCAGCAGTGAGGGGGCCAGAAACATTCAGTACTTC
CDR3 protein: CASSEGARNIQYF

V gene: TRBV6-5
clone size: many
D gene: NA
J gene: TRBJ1-1
CDR3 DNA: TGTGCCAGCAGTTACGGCAGTCGCACTGAAGCTTTCTTT
CDR3 protein: CASSYGSRTEAFF